A selection of T cell receptor beta chains follows, all from one sample in a study of blood T cell repertoires in COVID-19. Assay used: immunoSEQ multiplex PCR; TCRdb lists only in-frame clones, some missing. The sample consists of 250,000 to 350,000 clones, roughly 90% of them appearing once. Sequences were obtained from peripheral blood. These receptors originate from a woman aged 25-40 years with COVID-19, enrolled during active disease. Both conserved end residues are part of each CDR3.

J	V	CDR3
TRBJ1-2	TRBV3-1/TRBV3-2	CASSHLEEGTGGYTF
TRBJ1-2	TRBV9	CASSRRDREGYTF
TRBJ1-2	TRBV10-3	CATRGTGDPNYGYTF
TRBJ2-1	TRBV27	CASSWGLAGGQFF
TRBJ1-2	TRBV11-2	CASSLDGPTRVGYGYTF
TRBJ1-3	TRBV5-1	CASSLAGTAAGNTIYF
TRBJ2-7	TRBV7-6	CASSPPAGEGLEQYF
TRBJ1-1	TRBV11-2	CASSFGGAGTTEAFF
TRBJ1-2	TRBV7-2	CASSFRDRGSGYTF
TRBJ2-7	TRBV5-5	CASSASTYEQYF
TRBJ2-7	TRBV27	CASSLAGQGTEQYF
TRBJ2-3	TRBV7-9	CASSPASGTKYF
TRBJ2-1	TRBV10-2	CASNQANNEQFF
TRBJ1-2	TRBV5-1	CASSDGGLLYGYTF
TRBJ1-2	TRBV2	CASSDMAGVSYGYTF
TRBJ2-7	TRBV20-1	CSARRGGQQYF
TRBJ1-6	TRBV6-5	CASNNRDRNSPLHF